A single sample gave rise to the 3 T cell receptor beta chains below, sequenced in a study of blood T cell repertoires in COVID-19. Repertoires were generated with immunoSEQ multiplex PCR, while TCRdb's copy carries only in-frame clones and drops some. The sample lists 200,000 to 250,000 clones, under 90% occurring once. The specimen was peripheral blood. The source of these receptors is a man in his fifties or sixties who had recovered from COVID-19.

V gene TRBV9 combines with J gene TRBJ2-1, with 12 bases identical to TRBD2. J lost 5 bases, V lost 0 bases, and 3 bases had no gene match. The CDR3 runs 16 residues. CDR1 SGDLS and CDR2 YYNGEE come from the germline V gene. CDR3 bases: TGTGCCAGCAGCGTAGGCCTAGCGGGAGGGGACAATGAGCAGTTCTTC. Protein: CASSVGLAGGDNEQFF.

This sequence joins TRBV5-8 and TRBJ2-2; 8 positions match TRBD1. CDR1 and CDR2 from the germline V gene are SGHTS and YDEGEE. The CDR3 covers 15 residues. V dropped 4 bases and J dropped 1; count of bases not matched to a gene: 3. The CDR3 protein is CASSGDRGNTGELFF. Written as DNA, the CDR3 is TGTGCCAGCAGCGGCGACAGGGGGAACACCGGGGAGCTGTTTTTT.

The gene calls are TRBV7-9 and TRBJ2-7, with 13 bases lining up with TRBD2. The CDR3 has 15 amino acids. Unmatched junction bases numbered 1, after V lost 1 base and J lost 4 bases. Germline V lookup: CDR1 SEHNR, CDR2 FQNEAQ (reference sequence). The CDR3 sequence is CASSLETSGRYEQYF. The CDR3 DNA reads as TGTGCCAGCAGCTTAGAGACTAGCGGGAGGTACGAGCAGTACTTC.